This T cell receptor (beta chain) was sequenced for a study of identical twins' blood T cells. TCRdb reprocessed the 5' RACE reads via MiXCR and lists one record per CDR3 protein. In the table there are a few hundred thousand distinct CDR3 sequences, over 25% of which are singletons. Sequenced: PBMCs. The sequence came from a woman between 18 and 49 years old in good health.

The CDR3 region is CNARGPTGAEAFF. As DNA, the CDR3 is TGCAACGCCCGCGGACCTACAGGGGCTGAAGCTTTCTTT. The chain couples TRBV29-1 to TRBJ1-1, with TRBD1 matching 7 bases. CDR1 SQVTM and CDR2 ANQGSEA come from the germline V gene. The CDR3 runs to 13 residues.